The 8 T cell receptor beta chains in this list originate from one sample, sequenced in a study of CD8+CD57+ T cells in acquired aplastic anemia. The TCR beta profiling, which covered VDJ combination and CDR3 sequence, was carried out using genomic DNA as the template. TCRdb fed the reads into MiXCR, producing one record per CDR3 protein. The table has 150,000 to 200,000 distinct CDR3 sequences, less than 65% seen once. What was sequenced was sorted CD4+, CD8+, or CD8+CD57+ T cells (not recorded which) from PBMCs. Receptors originate from a human donor with severe aplastic anemia or a healthy control (not recorded which).

The chain recombines TRBV10-3 with TRBJ2-1; D may be TRBD1 (6 bases). This CDR3 spans 13 amino acids. The germline CDR1 and CDR2 sequences are ENHRY and SYGVKD. The V end was cut by 8 bases, the J end by 5 bases, with 13 bases between. DNA for the CDR3: TGTGCCATCCGGACAGCAGCCCACAATGAGCAGTTCTTC. Its protein is CAIRTAAHNEQFF.

V and J are TRBV12-3 or TRBV12-4 and TRBJ1-2, with D maybe TRBD1 (6 bases). The CDR3 has 14 residues. V was shortened by 5 bases and J by 8 bases, with 18 bases between the two germline ends. CDR3 sequence (DNA): TGTGCCAGCAGTCCGGGGGCTCTATCCCTCGGCTACACCTTC. Translating gives CASSPGALSLGYTF.

This clonotype was picked up one time. The chain uses TRBV9 and TRBJ2-3, with 9 bases that match TRBD2. The CDR3 has 15 residues. The V gene end was trimmed by 4 bases and the J gene end by 4 bases; junction bases not matched to a gene: 7. The germline gives CDR1 SGDLS, CDR2 YYNGEE. As DNA, the CDR3 is TGTGCCAGCAGCCTTAGCGGGAGAGGGGCAGATACGCAGTATTTT. It is translated as CASSLSGRGADTQYF.

The gene calls are TRBV28 and TRBJ2-3; TRBD1 or TRBD2 may be the D gene (5 bases each). The germline gives CDR1 MDHEN, CDR2 SYDVKM. The CDR3 is made up of 15 amino acids. V was clipped by 7 bases and J by 3 bases, with 17 bases between them. The CDR3 coding sequence is TGTGCCAGCACCCCAGGGACCTTTCCGACAGATACGCAGTATTTT. It is translated as CASTPGTFPTDTQYF. Based on the CDR3 plus reference TRBV28 and TRBJ2-3, the full variable domain is DVKVTQSSRYLVKRTGEKVFLECVQDMDHENMFWYRQDPGLGLRLIYFSYDVKMKEKGDIPEGYSVSREKKERFSLILESASTNQTSMYLCASTPGTFPTDTQYFGPGTRLTVL.

This chain uses TRBV19 with TRBJ2-7; TRBD1 aligns across 8 bases. CDR3 length: 12 residues. Germline V gene data show CDR1 as LNHDA and CDR2 as SQIVND (reference sequence). Trimming cost V 10 bases and J 4 bases; bases outside gene matches: 6. DNA for the CDR3: TGTGCCACGGGGACAGGAATTTACGAGCAGTACTTC. Translating gives CATGTGIYEQYF.

The chain links TRBV5-4 to TRBJ2-7; TRBD1 agrees at 10 bases. V gave up 4 bases and J gave up 0 bases; unmatched junction bases: 1. Germline V gene lookup returns CDR1 SGHNT and CDR2 YYREEE (reference sequence). The CDR3 consists of 14 residues. CDR3 sequence (DNA): TGTGCCAGCAGCGGGACAGGGGTCTCCTACGAGCAGTACTTC. Translation gives CASSGTGVSYEQYF. The variable domain in full, completed from reference TRBV5-4 and TRBJ2-7, reads ETGVTQSPTHLIKTRGQQVTLRCSSQSGHNTVSWYQQALGQGPQFIFQYYREEENGRGNFPPRFSGLQFPNYSSELNVNALELDDSALYLCASSGTGVSYEQYFGPGTRLTVT.

This clonotype was seen repeatedly, ten times or more. The chain links TRBV5-4 to TRBJ2-5; D is perhaps TRBD1 (5 bases). CDR1 and CDR2 (germline): SGHNT, YYREEE (reference sequence). V dropped 6 bases and J dropped 13 bases, with 16 bases sitting between them. The CDR3 runs 11 residues. CDR3 bases: TGTGCCAGCACCCAGGGATCCGCGAGGTACTTC. Translated: CASTQGSARYF. Full variable domain (missing parts from reference TRBV5-4 and TRBJ2-5): ETGVTQSPTHLIKTRGQQVTLRCSSQSGHNTVSWYQQALGQGPQFIFQYYREEENGRGNFPPRFSGLQFPNYSSELNVNALELDDSALYLCASTQGSARYFGPGTRLLVL.

This clonotype was found a few times. The rearrangement uses TRBV10-3 and TRBJ2-5, with D perhaps assigned TRBD1 or TRBD2 (5 bases each). Trimming removed 6 bases at V and 2 bases at J, with 10 bases between. CDR1 is ENHRY, CDR2 SYGVKD, per germline. CDR3 length: 13 amino acids. The CDR3 DNA reads TGTGCCATCAGCGGAGGACAACAAGAGACCCAGTACTTC. Its protein is CAISGGQQETQYF.